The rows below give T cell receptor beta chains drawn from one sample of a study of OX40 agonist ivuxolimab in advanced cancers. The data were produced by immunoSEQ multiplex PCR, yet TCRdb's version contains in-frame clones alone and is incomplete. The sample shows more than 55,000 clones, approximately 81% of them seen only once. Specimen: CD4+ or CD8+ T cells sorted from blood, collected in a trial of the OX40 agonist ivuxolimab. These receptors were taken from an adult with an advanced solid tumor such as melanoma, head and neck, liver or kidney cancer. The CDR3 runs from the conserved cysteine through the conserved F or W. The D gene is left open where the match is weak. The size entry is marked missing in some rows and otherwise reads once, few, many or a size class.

CASSSQGSNYGYTF,TGTGCCAGCAGCTCTCAGGGTTCGAACTATGGCTACACCTTC,.,TRBJ1-2,14,TRBV11-1,.
CASSRGNTEAFF,TGTGCCAGTTCTCGGGGGAACACTGAAGCTTTCTTT,.,TRBJ1-1,12,TRBV9,.
CASSLSWAADTEAFF,TGTGCCAGCAGTTTATCCTGGGCTGCGGACACTGAAGCTTTCTTT,.,TRBJ1-1,15,TRBV27,.
CASSLGYYEQYF,TGTGCCAGCAGCTTGGGGTACTACGAGCAGTACTTC,.,TRBJ2-7,12,TRBV11-3,.
CASSVGQGSPNEKLFF,TGTGCCAGCAGCGTAGGGCAGGGTTCCCCCAATGAAAAACTGTTTTTT,.,TRBJ1-4,16,TRBV9,.
CASSPAANANPGRGDNQPQHF,TGTGCCAGCTCACCAGCAGCGAATGCGAACCCAGGGAGGGGGGACAATCAGCCCCAGCATTTT,.,TRBJ1-5,21,TRBV18,.
CASSEVGSTGELFF,TGTGCCAGCAGTGAAGTGGGATCTACCGGGGAGCTGTTTTTT,.,TRBJ2-2,14,TRBV6-1,.
CASQGPNSYEQYF,TGTGCCAGCCAGGGGCCGAATTCCTACGAGCAGTACTTC,.,TRBJ2-7,13,TRBV5-4,.
CASRKGTESTDTQYF,TGTGCCAGCAGGAAAGGGACAGAGAGCACAGATACGCAGTATTTT,once,TRBJ2-3,15,TRBV2,TRBD1
CASSRAAELKAFF,TGTGCCAGCAGCCGGGCGGCGGAGCTTAAAGCTTTCTTT,.,TRBJ1-1,13,TRBV13,.
CASSFSGVNSPLHF,TGTGCCAGCAGTTTCTCAGGCGTTAATTCACCCCTCCACTTT,.,TRBJ1-6,14,TRBV27,.
CASSFGDEQFF,TGTGCCAGCAGCTTCGGCGATGAGCAGTTCTTC,.,TRBJ2-1,11,TRBV11-1,.
CASSVQDEWAKNIQYF,TGTGCCAGCAGTGTACAGGACGAATGGGCCAAAAACATTCAGTACTTC,.,TRBJ2-4,16,TRBV6-1,.
CASSPQTGDEDEQFF,TGTGCCAGCAGTCCCCAAACGGGAGACGAAGATGAGCAGTTCTTC,.,TRBJ2-1,15,TRBV27,.
CASSLSGFSGNTIYF,TGTGCCAGCAGTTTATCAGGTTTCTCTGGAAACACCATATATTTT,.,TRBJ1-3,15,TRBV28,.
CASSPQGTEAFF,TGTGCCAGCAGTCCCCAAGGCACTGAAGCTTTCTTT,.,TRBJ1-1,12,TRBV27,.
CASSQFYAQRDSYEQYF,TGCGCCAGCAGCCAGTTTTACGCCCAGCGGGACTCCTACGAGCAGTACTTC,.,TRBJ2-7,17,TRBV4-1,TRBD2
CASSLLPGTYEQYF,TGTGCCAGCAGTTTATTGCCCGGGACTTACGAGCAGTACTTC,.,TRBJ2-7,14,TRBV28,.
CASSDETGYGYTF,TGTGCCAGCAGTGACGAGACAGGCTATGGCTACACCTTC,.,TRBJ1-2,13,TRBV28,.
CASSLGGGGGYGYTF,TGCGCCAGCAGCCTAGGGGGCGGCGGTGGCTATGGCTACACCTTC,.,TRBJ1-2,15,TRBV4-3,TRBD1
CASRDTGGNSPLHF,TGTGCCAGCAGGGATACAGGGGGCAATTCACCCCTCCACTTT,.,TRBJ1-6,14,TRBV2,TRBD1
CASTQFDGYTF,TGTGCCAGCACCCAATTTGATGGCTACACCTTC,.,TRBJ1-2,11,TRBV6-5,.
CASSPPGLGGINEQFF,TGTGCCAGCAGCCCACCGGGACTCGGAGGTATCAATGAGCAGTTCTTC,once,TRBJ2-1,16,TRBV11-3,.
CATYGAHSPLHF,TGTGCCACTTACGGGGCTCATTCACCCCTCCACTTT,.,TRBJ1-6,12,TRBV2,.
CASSLSGGNNEQYF,TGTGCCAGCAGTTTATCAGGGGGCAACAACGAGCAGTACTTC,.,TRBJ2-7,14,TRBV27,TRBD1
CASRDVNTEAFF,TGCGCCAGCAGGGATGTGAACACTGAAGCTTTCTTT,few,TRBJ1-1,12,TRBV10-2,.
CASSLLPPRAGGVPQHF,TGTGCCAGCAGTTTATTACCACCTCGGGCAGGGGGGGTACCCCAGCATTTT,.,TRBJ1-5,17,TRBV28,TRBD1
CASSRGTYSNQPQHF,TGTGCCAGCAGCCGCGGGACATATAGCAATCAGCCCCAGCATTTT,.,TRBJ1-5,15,TRBV5-6,.
CASSLLSGGRKSSYNEQFF,TGTGCCAGCAGCTTATTGAGCGGAGGGCGGAAAAGCTCCTACAATGAGCAGTTCTTC,.,TRBJ2-1,19,TRBV7-2,.
CASSHNLDGRGGEQFF,TGCGCCAGCAGCCACAACCTGGACGGTAGGGGTGGTGAGCAGTTCTTC,.,TRBJ2-1,16,TRBV4-3,.
CASSLNRVQPGELFF,TGTGCCAGCAGTTTAAACAGGGTACAGCCCGGGGAGCTGTTTTTT,.,TRBJ2-2,15,TRBV27,.
CASSLGRDYGYTF,TGTGCCAGCAGCCTCGGACGGGACTATGGCTACACCTTC,.,TRBJ1-2,13,TRBV5-5,.
CASSPQPAGGFYNEQFF,TGTGCCAGCAGCCCACAACCAGCGGGAGGCTTCTACAATGAGCAGTTCTTC,.,TRBJ2-1,17,TRBV7-3,TRBD2
CASRRKEGPYEQYF,TGCGCCAGCAGGAGAAAAGAGGGACCCTACGAGCAGTACTTC,.,TRBJ2-7,14,TRBV5-1,.
CASSPPGTGVNREQYF,TGTGCCAGCAGCCCTCCCGGGACAGGGGTCAATAGGGAGCAGTACTTC,once,TRBJ2-7,16,TRBV9,TRBD1
CASSPGTGVSEAFF,TGTGCCAGCAGCCCAGGGACAGGGGTTTCTGAAGCTTTCTTT,.,TRBJ1-1,14,TRBV4-2,TRBD1
CASSFQGPTHGTEAFF,TGTGCCAGCAGTTTCCAGGGGCCGACCCATGGCACTGAAGCTTTCTTT,.,TRBJ1-1,16,TRBV27,.
CASGAYNEQFF,TGCGCCAGCGGAGCCTACAATGAGCAGTTCTTC,.,TRBJ2-1,11,TRBV10-2,.
CASSLWTEETQYF,TGCGCCAGCAGCCTATGGACAGAAGAGACCCAGTACTTC,.,TRBJ2-5,13,TRBV5-1,.
CASSQRQGTHNEKLFF,TGCGCCAGCAGCCAACGACAGGGGACCCACAATGAAAAACTGTTTTTT,.,TRBJ1-4,16,TRBV4-1,TRBD1
CASRPGTVKNEQYF,TGTGCCAGCAGACCCGGGACAGTCAAAAACGAGCAGTACTTC,.,TRBJ2-7,14,TRBV2,TRBD1
CASSFGLAGDNEQFF,TGTGCCAGCAGCTTTGGGCTAGCGGGGGATAATGAGCAGTTCTTC,.,TRBJ2-1,15,TRBV5-4,TRBD2
CASSYSIGEGEQFF,TGTGCCAGCAGTTACTCGATCGGGGAGGGTGAGCAGTTCTTC,.,TRBJ2-1,14,TRBV6-5,TRBD2
CASRPGTGTGNTIYF,TGTGCCAGCAGACCCGGGACAGGGACTGGAAACACCATATATTTT,.,TRBJ1-3,15,TRBV27,TRBD1
CASSSGSRGDYEQYF,TGTGCCAGCAGCTCTGGTTCCAGGGGGGACTACGAGCAGTACTTC,.,TRBJ2-7,15,TRBV5-4,.
CASSTVGARF,TGTGCCAGCAGTACCGTGGGGGCCCGCTTC,.,TRBJ2-7,10,TRBV2,.
CASSFRASGRSYEQYF,TGTGCCAGCAGCTTTAGAGCTAGCGGGAGGAGCTACGAGCAGTACTTC,.,TRBJ2-7,16,TRBV5-4,TRBD2